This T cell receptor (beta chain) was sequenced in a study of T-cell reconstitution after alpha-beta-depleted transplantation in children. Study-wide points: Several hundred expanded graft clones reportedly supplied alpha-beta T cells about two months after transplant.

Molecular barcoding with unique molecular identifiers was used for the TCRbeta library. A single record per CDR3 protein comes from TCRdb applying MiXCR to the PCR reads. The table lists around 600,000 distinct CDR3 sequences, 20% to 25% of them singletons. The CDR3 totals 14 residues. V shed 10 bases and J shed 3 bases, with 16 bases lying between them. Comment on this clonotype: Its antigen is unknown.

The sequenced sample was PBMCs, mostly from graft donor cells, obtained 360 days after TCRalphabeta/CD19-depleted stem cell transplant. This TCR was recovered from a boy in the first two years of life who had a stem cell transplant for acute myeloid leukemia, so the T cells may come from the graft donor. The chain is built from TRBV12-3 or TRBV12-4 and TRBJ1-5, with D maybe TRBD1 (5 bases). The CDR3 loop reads CATSLGADNQPQHF. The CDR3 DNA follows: TGTGCCACATCGTTAGGGGCAGACAATCAGCCCCAGCATTTT.